The clone carrying this T cell receptor beta chain was found many times. Antigen unknown. This sample is part of a study of early T cells in non-severe SARS-CoV-2 infection. The overall study: Sequencing was performed on bulk RNA from unsorted whole blood, leaving chains unpaired.

The V gene's germline CDR1 is SGHVS and CDR2 FNYEAQ. The CDR3 contains 15 residues. Trimming stripped 5 bases from V and 1 base from J, with 14 bases between. Tagging with unique molecular identifiers was applied to individual cDNA molecules. In TCRdb, the 5' RACE reads were re-called with MiXCR into one record per CDR3 protein. The data show fewer than 45,000 distinct CDR3 sequences, 8.5% to 10% seen once. Study-wide points: VDJdb-based annotation leaned toward anti-spike CD8 responses and missed private and CD4 specificities.

The material sequenced was whole blood. The sequence came from an adult who was a healthcare worker with PCR-confirmed SARS-CoV-2 infection or an uninfected control (not recorded which). The chain uses TRBV7-6 and TRBJ1-1; maybe TRBD1 (6 bases). The CDR3 DNA follows: TGTGCCAGCAGCGCCCGACAGGACAAGAACACTGAAGCTTTCTTT. Protein product: CASSARQDKNTEAFF.